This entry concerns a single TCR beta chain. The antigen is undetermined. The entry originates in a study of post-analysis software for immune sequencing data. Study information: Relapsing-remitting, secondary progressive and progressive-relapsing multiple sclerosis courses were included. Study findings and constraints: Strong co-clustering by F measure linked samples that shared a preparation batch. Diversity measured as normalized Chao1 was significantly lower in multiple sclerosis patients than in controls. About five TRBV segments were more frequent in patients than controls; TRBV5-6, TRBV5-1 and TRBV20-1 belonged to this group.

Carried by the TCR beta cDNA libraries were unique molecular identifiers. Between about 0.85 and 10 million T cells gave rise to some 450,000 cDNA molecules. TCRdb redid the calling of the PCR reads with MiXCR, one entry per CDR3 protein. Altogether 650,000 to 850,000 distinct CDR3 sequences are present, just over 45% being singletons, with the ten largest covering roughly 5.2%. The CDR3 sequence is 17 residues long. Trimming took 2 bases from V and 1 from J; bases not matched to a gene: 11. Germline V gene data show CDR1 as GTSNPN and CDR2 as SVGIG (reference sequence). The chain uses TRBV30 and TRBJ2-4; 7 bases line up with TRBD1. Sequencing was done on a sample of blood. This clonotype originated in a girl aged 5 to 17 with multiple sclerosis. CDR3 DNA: TGTGCCTGGAGTCCCACCCTGAGAGGGGGCGCCAAAAACATTCAGTACTTC. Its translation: CAWSPTLRGGAKNIQYF.